Described below is a single TCR beta chain sequence and its context. Its antigen is as yet unknown. This specimen belongs to a study of OX40 agonist ivuxolimab in advanced cancers. Study background: Prior therapy, whether anti-PD-1, anti-PD-L1 or anti-CTLA-4, was allowed, and 30% to 40% had some. The study, taken as a whole, reports: Average numbers of expanded clones were greater in CD8+ T cells than in CD4+.

TCRdb keeps only in-frame clones here, not all; method: immunoSEQ multiplex PCR. The sample consists of 15,000 to 20,000 clones, less than 75% of them appearing once. CDR3 length: 14 residues. Germline assignment: CDR1 MNHEY and CDR2 SMNVEV (reference sequence). The V gene lost 2 bases and the J gene lost 7 bases, with 12 bases spanning the gap. J is TRBJ1-5 and V is TRBV27; unclear D gene. The source was CD4+ or CD8+ T cells sorted from blood, collected in a trial of the OX40 agonist ivuxolimab. This TCR came from an adult with an advanced solid tumor such as melanoma, head and neck, liver or kidney cancer. CDR3 sequence reads: CASSLSGILQPQHF. For the CDR3, the DNA is TGTGCCAGCAGTTTAAGCGGCATACTACAGCCCCAGCATTTT.